This T cell receptor beta chain stems from a study of T cell changes during pregnancy in multiple sclerosis. TCRdb's table, derived via immunoSEQ multiplex PCR, lists solely in-frame clones and lacks some. The table has approximately 100,000 clones, almost 95% seen once; the top ten hold 0.9%. This clone came up a few times. V gave up 0 bases and J gave up 4 bases, with 7 bases separating them. Germline V gene sequence: CDR1 SGHDT, CDR2 YYEEEE. The length of the CDR3 is 13 residues. The sequence derives from a female donor with multiple sclerosis, enrolled in a pregnancy study. The genes are TRBV5-6 and TRBJ1-1, with a tentative D call TRBD1 (5 bases). The source was peripheral blood, collected before pregnancy. CDR3 loop: CASSLAGPTEAFF. CDR3 coding DNA: TGTGCCAGCAGCTTGGCAGGGCCCACTGAAGCTTTCTTT.